Below are 3 T cell receptor beta chains sequenced from a single sample in a study of blood T cells in healthy people across ages. A sample-barcoded 5' primer and a J-beta primer mix were used in a second PCR of about 6 to 12 cycles. TCRdb called the 5' RACE reads again in MiXCR, with one record for every CDR3 protein. The sample contains over 1,500,000 distinct CDR3 sequences, roughly 43% of which appear only once. Sequencing was done on a sample of blood. These receptor sequences come from a human donor in good health.

V usage is TRBV4-3 and J usage is TRBJ1-1; D remains ambiguous. The CDR3 contains 14 residues. V lost 5 bases and J lost 7, with 17 bases in between. Per the germline V gene, CDR1 is LGHNA and CDR2 is YSLEER. The CDR3 nucleotides read TGCGCCAGCAGCAAGGCCGTGGAATATGGTGAAGCTTTCTTT. This translates into CASSKAVEYGEAFF.

The CDR3 DNA is TGTGCCACCAGCAGCGCCTGGGTGGAATATGGCTACACCTTC. Protein product: CATSSAWVEYGYTF. The V and J genes are TRBV15 and TRBJ1-2; no reliable D call. Trimming stripped 3 bases from V and 5 bases from J, with 13 bases between. The CDR3 extends over 14 amino acids. Germline V lookup: CDR1 LNHNV, CDR2 YYDKDF (reference sequence).

The chain links TRBV20-1 to TRBJ2-7; no reliable D call. The CDR3 has 14 amino acids. The germline CDR1 and CDR2 sequences are DFQATT and SNEGSKA (reference sequence). V lost 0 bases to trimming and J lost 3 bases, with 12 bases between them. CDR3 sequence: CSARDRTVNYEQYF. For the CDR3, the DNA is TGCAGTGCTAGAGATCGGACGGTAAACTACGAGCAGTACTTC.